The 29 T cell receptor beta chains below come from one sample, sequenced in a study of blood T cell repertoires in COVID-19. Produced via immunoSEQ multiplex PCR; TCRdb's table is partial and in-frame only. The sample holds about 24,000 clones, about 82% seen once. What was sequenced was peripheral blood. All receptors derive from a human donor with active COVID-19. The donor label of this sample is uncertain.

The chain employs TRBV30 and TRBJ2-3, with 13 bases that match TRBD2. The trim removed 2 bases at V and 0 bases at J, leaving 5 bases unmatched. The germline gives CDR1 GTSNPN, CDR2 SVGIG (reference sequence). The CDR3 is 17 residues long. The CDR3 sequence: CAWSPGLAGSSTDTQYF. In DNA form, the CDR3 reads TGTGCCTGGAGTCCGGGACTAGCGGGAAGTAGCACAGATACGCAGTATTTT.

This chain uses TRBV18 with TRBJ2-5; TRBD2 matches 9 bases. V lost 1 base, J lost 5 bases, and 5 bases stayed unmatched. Germline values: CDR1 KGHSH, CDR2 LQKENI. The CDR3 is 15 amino acids. CDR3 in DNA: TGTGCCAGCTCACCACTAGCGGGGGCTCAGGAGACCCAGTACTTC. The encoded protein is CASSPLAGAQETQYF.

The rearrangement joins TRBV3-1 (or the pseudogene TRBV3-2) to TRBJ2-2; 7 nucleotides line up with TRBD2. V lost 4 bases and J lost 5; bases outside the gene matches: 4. Germline V gene data show CDR1 as LGHDT and CDR2 as YNNKEL (reference sequence). There are 14 residues in the CDR3. CDR3 region: CASSPRTRTGELFF. In nucleotides, the CDR3 is TGTGCCAGCAGCCCCCGGACTAGAACCGGGGAGCTGTTTTTT.

This clone is a singleton in its sample. This chain connects TRBV27 to TRBJ1-5, with D maybe TRBD1 (5 bases). Trimming took 4 bases from V and 7 from J, leaving 17 bases between them. The germline gives CDR1 MNHEY, CDR2 SMNVEV (reference sequence). This CDR3 spans 15 amino acids. The CDR3 sequence: CASSSGGGWGQPQHF. The CDR3 coding sequence is TGTGCCAGCAGTTCCGGGGGGGGTTGGGGGCAGCCCCAGCATTTT.

The chain has TRBV29-1 and TRBJ2-7; 7 nucleotides line up with TRBD1. J lost 1 base, V lost 5 bases, and 2 bases had no gene match. The CDR3 length is 12 residues. Germline loops: CDR1 SQVTM, CDR2 ANQGSEA. The CDR3 reads CSVRQGSYEQYF. The CDR3 coding sequence is TGCAGCGTTAGACAGGGTTCCTACGAGCAGTACTTC.

This chain uses TRBV12-3 or TRBV12-4 with TRBJ2-5, with 9 bases matching TRBD2. The CDR3 has 13 residues. V shed 3 bases, J shed 4 bases, and the junction held 0 bases outside the gene matches. CDR3 sequence: CASSLRGGETQYF. CDR3 sequence (DNA): TGTGCCAGCAGTTTGCGGGGGGGAGAGACCCAGTACTTC.

This clone was picked up a small number of times. The chain's CDR3 is CASSSGTSGYNEQFF. The CDR3 nucleotides are TGCGCCAGCAGCTCCGGGACTAGCGGATACAATGAGCAGTTCTTC. The V call is TRBV5-1, the J call TRBJ2-1, with 11 bases matching TRBD2. With 3 bases clipped from V and 4 bases from J, the junction kept 3 bases outside the gene matches. In germline, CDR1 is SGHRS, CDR2 YFSETQ. CDR3 length equals 15 residues.

This chain uses TRBV12-3 or TRBV12-4 with TRBJ2-7; 9 bases are a match to TRBD1. CDR3 length: 13 residues. The V and J ends lost 6 bases and 3 bases, in that order; junction bases with no gene match: 3. Written as DNA, the CDR3 is TGTGCCAGCAGAGAGACAGGGGGCTACGAGCAGTACTTC. Encoded protein: CASRETGGYEQYF.

The CDR3 here is CASSPRTGITQNTEAFF. In DNA form, the CDR3 reads TGTGCCAGCAGCCCTCGGACAGGGATTACCCAGAACACTGAAGCTTTCTTT. V usage is TRBV3-1 (or the pseudogene TRBV3-2) and J usage is TRBJ1-1, with 8 bases identical to TRBD1. CDR3 size: 17 residues. J gave up 1 base and V 4 bases, and 11 bases lay outside the gene matches. The germline gives CDR1 LGHDT, CDR2 YNNKEL (reference sequence).

V and J are TRBV5-6 and TRBJ2-7; 8 bases fit TRBD1. V lost 3 bases to trimming and J lost 8 bases; unmatched junction nucleotides: 13. The CDR3 is made up of 15 amino acids. The germline V gene has CDR1 SGHDT and CDR2 YYEEEE. The CDR3 sequence: CASSSQQAGGLKQYF. Written as DNA, the CDR3 is TGTGCCAGCAGCTCTCAACAGGCAGGGGGCTTAAAGCAGTACTTC.

CDR3 region: CASSSNRGLETQYF. CDR3 sequence (DNA): TGTGCCAGCAGTTCGAACAGGGGGCTAGAGACCCAGTACTTC. The rearrangement links TRBV7-2 to TRBJ2-5, with TRBD1 matching over 9 bases. The germline gives CDR1 SGHTA, CDR2 FQGNSA. V shed 6 bases and J 4 bases; nucleotides not matched to a gene: 6. This CDR3 has 14 amino acids.

This chain connects TRBV7-2 to TRBJ2-1, with D perhaps matching TRBD1 (6 bases). This CDR3 has 15 amino acids. Deletions cut 1 base from V and 2 bases from J, with 9 bases between. Germline V gene sequence: CDR1 SGHTA, CDR2 FQGNSA. The CDR3 region is CASSLVAGAYNEQFF. CDR3 coding DNA: TGTGCCAGCAGCTTAGTGGCAGGGGCCTACAATGAGCAGTTCTTC.

V usage is TRBV9 and J usage is TRBJ2-7; D is unresolved. The ends were cut back, 4 bases at V and 6 bases at J, with 17 bases in the middle. Germline lookup yields CDR1 SGDLS and CDR2 YYNGEE. CDR3 length equals 14 residues. The CDR3 DNA reads TGTGCCAGCAGCCCGGGTGGGTCTACCGGCGAGCAGTACTTC. This encodes CASSPGGSTGEQYF. The complete variable domain, with remaining parts taken from reference TRBV9 and TRBJ2-7, reads DSGVTQTPKHLITATGQRVTLRCSPRSGDLSVYWYQQSLDQGLQFLIQYYNGEERAKGNILERFSAQQFPDLHSELNLSSLELGDSALYFCASSPGGSTGEQYFGPGTRLTVT.

This clone was counted once. V gene TRBV12-1 combines with J gene TRBJ1-1; the table's D call, TRBD1, was not checked against the DNA. TRBV12-1 is recorded as a pseudogene. CDR3 length: 15 amino acids. This chain's CDR3 is CASSFGGGENTEAFF. The CDR3 bases are TGTGCCAGCAGCTTTGGAGGGGGTGAGAACACTGAAGCTTTCTTT.

This clone was picked up one time. The V call is TRBV12-3 or TRBV12-4, the J call TRBJ2-7; D is uncertain. Trimming pared 3 bases from V and 4 bases from J, leaving 4 bases between. The CDR3 is 11 amino acids. The CDR3 is CASSFRYEQYF. CDR3 nucleotide sequence: TGTGCCAGCAGTTTCAGGTACGAGCAGTACTTC.

The chain recombines TRBV4-2 with TRBJ2-5, with 16 bases identical to TRBD2. The junction had 9 bases not matched to a gene; V was cut back by 0 bases and J by 5 bases. CDR1 and CDR2 from the germline V gene are LGHNA and YNFKEQ. This CDR3 contains 19 residues. The CDR3 DNA is TGTGCCAGCAGCCAAGATCTGGGACTAGCGGGGGGGCGAGTCGAGACCCAGTACTTC. This encodes CASSQDLGLAGGRVETQYF.

V usage is TRBV11-2 and J usage is TRBJ2-1; TRBD2 aligns across 8 bases. CDR3 length: 14 residues. Germline V CDR1 and CDR2: SGHAT, FQNNGV. V was clipped by 5 bases and J by 4 bases; unmatched bases: 4. This CDR3 is CASSPIAGYNEQFF. In DNA, the CDR3 is TGTGCCAGCAGCCCTATAGCGGGGTACAATGAGCAGTTCTTC. The variable domain in full, with the rest retrieved from reference TRBV11-2 and TRBJ2-1, is EAGVAQSPRYKIIEKRQSVAFWCNPISGHATLYWYQQILGQGPKLLIQFQNNGVVDDSQLPKDRFSAERLKGVDSTLKIQPAKLEDSAVYLCASSPIAGYNEQFFGPGTRLTVL.

This clone was observed a single time. The CDR3 bases are TGCGCCAGCAGCTTGGGAGACAGGGGCACAGATACGCAGTATTTT. Its translation: CASSLGDRGTDTQYF. The rearrangement links TRBV5-1 to TRBJ2-3, with TRBD1 matching over 7 bases. In germline, CDR1 is SGHRS, CDR2 YFSETQ. Trimming removed 0 bases from V and 1 base from J; junction bases left unmatched: 2. The CDR3 has 15 amino acids.

The CDR3 nucleotides read TGTGCCAGCAGCTTAGCGCAGGGGGAATCACCCCTCCACTTT. Translation: CASSLAQGESPLHF. This sequence joins TRBV7-8 and TRBJ1-6; TRBD1 matches at 7 bases. The CDR3 is 14 residues long. V shed 0 bases and J 10 bases; nucleotides not matched to a gene: 3. Germline assignment: CDR1 SGHVS and CDR2 FQNEAQ.

This clone was seen only once. This chain links TRBV19 with TRBJ2-5; D is unresolved. V lost 3 bases and J 0 bases, leaving 8 bases between the germline ends. This CDR3 has 14 residues. CDR1 is LNHDA, CDR2 SQIVND, per germline (reference sequence). This CDR3 reads CASSISPHQETQYF. The CDR3 DNA reads as TGTGCCAGTAGTATTAGTCCCCACCAAGAGACCCAGTACTTC.

This clone occurred a few times. The chain joins TRBV2 to TRBJ1-5; 10 bases line up with TRBD1. V lost 6 bases and J lost 0; bases outside the gene matches: 5. Germline V gives CDR1 SNHLY, CDR2 FYNNEI. This CDR3 spans 16 amino acids. The CDR3 bases are TGTGCCAGCAGGCCCCGGGACAGGGGTAGCAATCAGCCCCAGCATTTT. This encodes CASRPRDRGSNQPQHF.

For the CDR3, the DNA is TGTGCCAGCAGACCCGGAGTTGCTAATGAAAAACTGTTTTTT. The encoded protein is CASRPGVANEKLFF. The gene calls are TRBV28 and TRBJ1-4; no clear D. The CDR3 has 14 amino acids. V was cut by 6 bases and J by 3 bases, with 11 bases left in between. Germline CDR1 MDHEN, CDR2 SYDVKM.

The gene calls are TRBV12-5 and TRBJ2-5, with D possibly TRBD2 on 5 matching bases. There are 14 residues in the CDR3. Per germline, CDR1 LGHNT and CDR2 FRNRAP. Trimming left V 6 bases short and J 3 bases short, with 14 bases between. The CDR3: CASGQREIEETQYF. The CDR3 coding sequence is TGTGCTAGTGGCCAAAGGGAGATTGAAGAGACCCAGTACTTC.

J is TRBJ2-5 and V is TRBV5-1; D may be TRBD1 (6 bases). V was cut by 0 bases and J by 1 base, with 7 bases left in between. CDR1 is SGHRS and CDR2 is YFSETQ in the germline V gene. The CDR3 covers 14 residues. This CDR3 is CASSLGTAQETQYF. CDR3 DNA: TGCGCCAGCAGCTTGGGGACAGCCCAAGAGACCCAGTACTTC.

The rearrangement links TRBV14 to TRBJ2-1; no clear D gene. This CDR3 is 13 amino acids long. Trimming cost V 1 base and J 6 bases, with 7 bases left between them. Germline CDR1 and CDR2: SGHDN and FVKESK. The CDR3 sequence: CASSQGYSNEQFF. CDR3 DNA sequence: TGTGCCAGCAGCCAAGGATACTCCAATGAGCAGTTCTTC.

The chain recombines TRBV18 with TRBJ1-1; the D is unclear. This CDR3 region has 14 residues. The V gene lost 3 bases and the J gene lost 1 base, with 9 bases spanning the gap. CDR1 and CDR2 from the germline V gene are KGHSH and LQKENI. CDR3 protein: CASSPGRTNTEAFF. The CDR3 DNA is TGTGCCAGCTCACCGGGCAGAACGAACACTGAAGCTTTCTTT. Looking up the rest from reference TRBV18 and TRBJ1-1 gives the full variable domain: NAGVMQNPRHLVRRRGQEARLRCSPMKGHSHVYWYRQLPEEGLKFMVYLQKENIIDESGMPKERFSAEFPKEGPSILRIQQVVRGDSAAYFCASSPGRTNTEAFFGQGTRLTVV.

The sample holds a few counts of this clone. V is TRBV7-9 and J is TRBJ2-7; D is unresolved. Per the germline V gene, CDR1 is SEHNR and CDR2 is FQNEAQ (reference sequence). Between the trimmed V and J ends, which lost 3 bases and 2 bases, there was a span of 11 bases. This CDR3 spans 14 amino acids. CDR3 region: CASSFYAIPYEQYF. The CDR3, as DNA: TGTGCCAGCAGCTTCTATGCCATCCCCTACGAGCAGTACTTC.

This chain joins TRBV11-3 and TRBJ2-1; unclear D gene. Germline CDR1 and CDR2: SGHNT and YENEEA. CDR3 size: 13 residues. The ends were cut back, 1 base at V and 5 bases at J, with 6 bases in the middle. CDR3 amino acids: CASSLGQNNEQFF. The CDR3 DNA reads TGTGCCAGCAGCTTAGGGCAGAACAATGAGCAGTTCTTC.

CDR3 in DNA: TGTGCCAGTAGTTTCTACAGGGTAGGGGACAATGAGCAGTTCTTC. Protein product: CASSFYRVGDNEQFF. The chain uses TRBV19 and TRBJ2-1; D is perhaps TRBD1 (6 bases). CDR1 is LNHDA and CDR2 is SQIVND in the germline V gene (reference sequence). The germline V and J ends were trimmed by 5 bases and 5 bases, with 16 bases remaining between them. CDR3 length: 15 residues.